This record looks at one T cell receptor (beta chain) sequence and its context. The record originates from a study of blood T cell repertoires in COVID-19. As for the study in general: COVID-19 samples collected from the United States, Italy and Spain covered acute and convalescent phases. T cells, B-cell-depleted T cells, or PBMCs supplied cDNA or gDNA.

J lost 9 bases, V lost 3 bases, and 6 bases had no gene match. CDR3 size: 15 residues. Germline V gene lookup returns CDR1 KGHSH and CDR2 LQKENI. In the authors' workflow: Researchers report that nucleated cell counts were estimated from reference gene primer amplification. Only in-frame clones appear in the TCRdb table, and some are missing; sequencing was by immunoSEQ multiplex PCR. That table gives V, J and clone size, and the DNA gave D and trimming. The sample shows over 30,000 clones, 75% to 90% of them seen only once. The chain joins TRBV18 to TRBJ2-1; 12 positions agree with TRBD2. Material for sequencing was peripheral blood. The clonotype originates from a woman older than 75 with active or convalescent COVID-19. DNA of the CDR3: TGTGCCAGCTCACCGTCTAGCGGGGGGGCCAGTGAGCAGTTCTTC. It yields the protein CASSPSSGGASEQFF.